Following are 6 T cell receptor beta chains from one sample sequenced in a study of control samples from healthy donors and cancer patients. The repertoire was sequenced with immunoSEQ multiplex PCR; TCRdb's copy has only in-frame clones and lacks some. The table shows roughly 43,000 clones, with about 94% occurring only once. Sequences were obtained from blood. These receptors were taken from a man aged 55 to 70 in good health.

V usage is TRBV12-3 or TRBV12-4 and J usage is TRBJ2-7; 7 positions agree with TRBD1. Trimming removed 4 bases from V and 2 bases from J; junction bases left unmatched: 2. The CDR3 loop spans 13 amino acids. The CDR3 here is CASSWTGPYEQYF. The CDR3 DNA reads TGTGCCAGCAGTTGGACAGGTCCCTACGAGCAGTACTTC.

V and J are TRBV27 and TRBJ2-2; D call uncertain. Germline-derived CDR1 and CDR2 are MNHEY and SMNVEV (reference sequence). CDR3 length: 13 amino acids. With 1 base removed from V and 7 bases from J, the gap between germline ends came to 7 bases. This CDR3 is CASSLFPGGELFF. The CDR3 nucleotides read TGTGCCAGCAGTTTATTCCCAGGCGGGGAGCTGTTTTTT.

This chain uses TRBV7-2 with TRBJ2-7; D is uncertain. The ends were cut back, 1 base at V and 0 bases at J, with 10 bases in the middle. Germline CDR1 and CDR2: SGHTA and FQGNSA. The CDR3 is made up of 15 amino acids. The CDR3 sequence: CASSLGTSSSYEQYF. In DNA form, the CDR3 reads TGTGCCAGCAGCTTAGGGACGAGTAGCTCCTACGAGCAGTACTTC.

This chain uses TRBV12-5 with TRBJ1-2; a possible D gene is TRBD1 (5 bases). Germline V lookup: CDR1 LGHNT, CDR2 FRNRAP. This CDR3 is 20 amino acids long. Trimming shortened V by 0 bases and J by 3 bases, and 26 bases separated the two germline ends. CDR3 nucleotide sequence: TGTGCTAGTGGTTTGGTAAGGTCAGGGCCGTTAGAGACAACCCACTATGGCTACACCTTC. Its translation is CASGLVRSGPLETTHYGYTF.

V is TRBV7-9 and J is TRBJ1-1; tentatively, D is TRBD1 (5 bases). Germline V gene sequence: CDR1 SEHNR, CDR2 FQNEAQ (reference sequence). The CDR3 is 15 amino acids. Trimming cost V 6 bases and J 2 bases, with 16 bases left between them. The CDR3 sequence: CASRETTGTNTEAFF. The CDR3, as DNA: TGTGCCAGCAGGGAAACGACCGGGACCAACACTGAAGCTTTCTTT.

V is TRBV11-2 and J is TRBJ1-4, with no clear D. V was cut by 0 bases and J by 3 bases, with 11 bases left in between. This CDR3 region has 16 residues. Germline CDR1 reads SGHAT; CDR2 reads FQNNGV. The CDR3 sequence is CASSLDHRAANEKLFF. The CDR3 nucleotides are TGTGCCAGCAGCTTAGATCACCGGGCGGCTAATGAAAAACTGTTTTTT.